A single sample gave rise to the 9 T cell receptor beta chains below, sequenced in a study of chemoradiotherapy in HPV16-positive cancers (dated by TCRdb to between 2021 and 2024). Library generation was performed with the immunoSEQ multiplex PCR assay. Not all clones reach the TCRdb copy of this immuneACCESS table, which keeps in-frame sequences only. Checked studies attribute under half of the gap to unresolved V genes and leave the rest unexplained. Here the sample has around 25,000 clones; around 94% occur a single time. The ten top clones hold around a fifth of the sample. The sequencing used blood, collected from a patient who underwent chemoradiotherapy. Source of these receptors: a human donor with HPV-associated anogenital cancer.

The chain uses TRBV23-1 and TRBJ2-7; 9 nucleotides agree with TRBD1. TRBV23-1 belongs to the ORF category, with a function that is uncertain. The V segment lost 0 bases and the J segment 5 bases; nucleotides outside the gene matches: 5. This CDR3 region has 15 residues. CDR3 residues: CASSQSRQGVDEQYF. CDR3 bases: TGCGCCAGCAGTCAATCGAGACAGGGGGTGGACGAGCAGTACTTC.

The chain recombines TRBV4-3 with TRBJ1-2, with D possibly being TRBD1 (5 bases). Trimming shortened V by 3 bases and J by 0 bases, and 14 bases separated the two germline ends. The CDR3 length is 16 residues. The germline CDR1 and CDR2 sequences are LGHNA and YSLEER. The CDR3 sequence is CASSHLTGTANYGYTF. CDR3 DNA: TGCGCCAGCAGCCATCTGACCGGGACGGCTAACTATGGCTACACCTTC.

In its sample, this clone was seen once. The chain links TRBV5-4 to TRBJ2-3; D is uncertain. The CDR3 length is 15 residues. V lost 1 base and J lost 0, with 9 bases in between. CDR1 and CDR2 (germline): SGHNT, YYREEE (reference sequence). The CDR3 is CASSLMLDSTDTQYF. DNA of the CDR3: TGTGCCAGCAGCTTGATGCTAGACAGCACAGATACGCAGTATTTT. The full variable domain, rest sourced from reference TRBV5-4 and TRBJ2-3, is ETGVTQSPTHLIKTRGQQVTLRCSSQSGHNTVSWYQQALGQGPQFIFQYYREEENGRGNFPPRFSGLQFPNYSSELNVNALELDDSALYLCASSLMLDSTDTQYFGPGTRLTVL.

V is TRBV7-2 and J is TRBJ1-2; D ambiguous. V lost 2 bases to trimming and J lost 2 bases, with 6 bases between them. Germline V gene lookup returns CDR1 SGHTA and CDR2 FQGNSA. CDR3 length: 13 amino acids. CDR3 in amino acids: CASSLNGNYGYTF. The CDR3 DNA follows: TGTGCCAGCAGCTTAAACGGGAACTATGGCTACACCTTC.

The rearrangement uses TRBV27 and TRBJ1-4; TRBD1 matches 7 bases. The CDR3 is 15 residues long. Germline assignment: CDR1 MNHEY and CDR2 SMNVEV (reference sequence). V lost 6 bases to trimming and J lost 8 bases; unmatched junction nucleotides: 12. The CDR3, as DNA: TGTGCCAGCAGAAGAGGGGGCCCTACTGACGAAAAACTGTTTTTT. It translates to CASRRGGPTDEKLFF.

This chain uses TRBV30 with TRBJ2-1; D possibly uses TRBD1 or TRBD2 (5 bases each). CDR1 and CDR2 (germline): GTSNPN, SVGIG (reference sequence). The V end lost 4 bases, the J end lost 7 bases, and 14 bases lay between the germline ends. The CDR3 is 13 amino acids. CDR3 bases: TGTGCCTGGACTGACGGGGCGACGAATGAGCAGTTCTTC. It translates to CAWTDGATNEQFF.

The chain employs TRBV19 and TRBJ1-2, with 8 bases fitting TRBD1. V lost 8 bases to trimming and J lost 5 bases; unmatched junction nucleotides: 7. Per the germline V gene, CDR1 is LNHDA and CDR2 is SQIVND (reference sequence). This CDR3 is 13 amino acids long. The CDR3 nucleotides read TGTGCCAGTGACAGGGGTACCTCGTATGGCTACACCTTC. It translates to CASDRGTSYGYTF.

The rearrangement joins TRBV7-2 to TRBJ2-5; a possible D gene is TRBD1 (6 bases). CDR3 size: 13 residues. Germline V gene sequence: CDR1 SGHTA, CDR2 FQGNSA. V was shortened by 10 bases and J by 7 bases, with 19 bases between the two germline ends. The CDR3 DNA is TGTGCCACGATCCCACAGGGTACGGTGACCCAGTACTTC. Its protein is CATIPQGTVTQYF.

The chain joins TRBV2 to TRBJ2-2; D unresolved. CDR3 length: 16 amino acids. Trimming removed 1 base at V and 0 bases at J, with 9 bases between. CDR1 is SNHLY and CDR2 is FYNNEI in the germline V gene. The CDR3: CASSEEGQANTGELFF. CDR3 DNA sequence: TGTGCCAGCAGTGAAGAGGGCCAAGCGAACACCGGGGAGCTGTTTTTT.